By frequency in the sample, the clone carrying this TCR beta chain is medium-sized. This CDR3 region has 14 residues. Germline lookup yields CDR1 MNHNS and CDR2 SASEGT. J was trimmed by 10 bases and V by 5 bases; bases with no gene match: 11. From the PCR reads, TCRdb called clonotypes with MiXCR, one entry per CDR3 protein. This repertoire shows about 10,000 distinct CDR3 sequences, roughly 26% found once; its top ten account for roughly a fifth. This specimen comes from a study of immune characterization of retroperitoneal liposarcoma. This TCR was recovered from a male donor with retroperitoneal liposarcoma. V usage is TRBV6-1 and J usage is TRBJ2-1, with 7 bases fitting TRBD1. Sequenced: blood. The CDR3 spells CASSPGQSSYEQFF. The CDR3 DNA is TGTGCCAGCAGTCCGGGACAGAGCTCCTACGAGCAGTTCTTC.